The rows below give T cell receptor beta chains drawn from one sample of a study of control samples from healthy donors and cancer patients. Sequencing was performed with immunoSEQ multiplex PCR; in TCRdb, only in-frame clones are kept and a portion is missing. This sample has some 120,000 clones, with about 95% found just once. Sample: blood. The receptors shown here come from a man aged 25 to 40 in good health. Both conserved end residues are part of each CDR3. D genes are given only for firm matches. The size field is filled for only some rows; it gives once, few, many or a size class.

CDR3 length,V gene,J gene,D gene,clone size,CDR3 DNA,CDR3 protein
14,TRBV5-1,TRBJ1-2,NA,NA,TGCGCCAGCAGCTTGGCTCGGACAACCTATGGCTACACCTTC,CASSLARTTYGYTF
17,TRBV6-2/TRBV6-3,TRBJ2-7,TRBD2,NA,TGTGCCAGCAGTGGTCGGACTAGCGGGGGGGCCATCTACGAGCAGTACTTC,CASSGRTSGGAIYEQYF
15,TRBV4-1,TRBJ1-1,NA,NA,TGCGCCAGCAGCCATACGCGAGGGGCTAACACTGAAGCTTTCTTT,CASSHTRGANTEAFF
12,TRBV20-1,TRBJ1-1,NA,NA,TGCAGTGCTAGTGGTGCAGAACCTGAAGCTTTCTTT,CSASGAEPEAFF
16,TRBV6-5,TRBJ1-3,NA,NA,TGTGCCAGCAGTTACTCGACCAGCCATTTAGGAAACACCATATATTTT,CASSYSTSHLGNTIYF
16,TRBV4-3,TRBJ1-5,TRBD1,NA,TGCGCCAGCAGCCCAGAGGGACAGGGACCTTGGCAGCCCCAGCATTTT,CASSPEGQGPWQPQHF
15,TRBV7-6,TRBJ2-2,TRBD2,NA,TGTGCCAGCAGCCTCGGACTAGTCAACACCGGGGAGCTGTTTTTT,CASSLGLVNTGELFF
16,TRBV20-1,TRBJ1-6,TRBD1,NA,TGCAGTGCTAGTCGGACAGGGAGCTCCTATAATTCACCCCTCCACTTT,CSASRTGSSYNSPLHF
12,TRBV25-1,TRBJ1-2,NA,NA,TGTGCCAGCAAATCACAGGTTTCTCTCTACACCTTC,CASKSQVSLYTF
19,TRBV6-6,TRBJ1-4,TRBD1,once,TGTGCCAGCAATCGACTCCCCGGGACAGGGATCTTAGCCGTTGAAAAACTGTTTTTT,CASNRLPGTGILAVEKLFF
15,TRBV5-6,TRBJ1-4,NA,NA,TGTGCCAGCCGCAGTCGACTCACAACTAATGAAAAACTGTTTTTT,CASRSRLTTNEKLFF
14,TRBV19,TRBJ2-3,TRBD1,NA,TGTGCCACTGCCTCTTCACAGGGGCCAGATACGCAGTATTTT,CATASSQGPDTQYF
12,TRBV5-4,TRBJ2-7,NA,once,TGTGCCAGCAGCTCCTGGGACAACGAGCAGTACTTC,CASSSWDNEQYF
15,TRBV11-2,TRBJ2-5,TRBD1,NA,TGTGCCAGCAGCTTGTCCGGGACAGGGGATGAGACCCAGTACTTC,CASSLSGTGDETQYF
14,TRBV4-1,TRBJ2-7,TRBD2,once,TGCGCCCGCAGCCCGCGGGGGGGGGTGAGTGAGCAGTACTTC,CARSPRGGVSEQYF
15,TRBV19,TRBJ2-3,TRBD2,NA,TGTGCCAGTAGTATACAGACTAGCGTGTCAGATACGCAGTATTTT,CASSIQTSVSDTQYF
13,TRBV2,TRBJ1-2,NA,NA,TGTGCCAGCAGTGAATCTGGGCCCTATGGCTACACCTTC,CASSESGPYGYTF
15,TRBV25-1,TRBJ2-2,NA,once,TGTGCCAGCAGTGATCGGGCGTCGAGCACCGGGGAGCTGTTTTTT,CASSDRASSTGELFF
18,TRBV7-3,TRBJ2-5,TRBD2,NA,TGTGCCAGCAGCTTCCGAGGCCGGACTAGCGGGGGGGAGGAGACCCAGTACTTC,CASSFRGRTSGGEETQYF
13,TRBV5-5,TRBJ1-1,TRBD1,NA,TGTGCCAGCAGCGGACTTACAGGGGCGGAAGCTTTCTTT,CASSGLTGAEAFF
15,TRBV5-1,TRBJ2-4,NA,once,TGCGCCAGCAGCCCGGCCCCTCTGGCCAAAAACATTCAGTACTTC,CASSPAPLAKNIQYF
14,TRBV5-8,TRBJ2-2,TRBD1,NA,TGTGCCAGCAGCCCAGGGGGACGGACCGGGGAGCTGTTTTTT,CASSPGGRTGELFF